The present TCR beta chain was sequenced within a study of beta chain features in type 1 diabetes. Turning to the study itself: Cells sorted and examined across all samples totaled more than 90,000,000.

The germline gives CDR1 ENHRY, CDR2 SYGVKD. CDR3 length: 12 residues. Reverse transcribing all isolated RNA meant expressed TCRB transcripts were sequenced. Produced via immunoSEQ multiplex PCR; TCRdb's table is partial and in-frame only. Of hundreds of thousands of clones in the sample, 13% were seen once. Staining for CD45RO/CCR7/CD25/CD127/CD95/CD27 allowed sorting of CD4+ naive, central memory, regulatory and stem cell-like memory cells. Overall study results and limits: TCRB CDR3s were moderately but significantly shorter in Type 1 diabetes patients in all four CD4+ subsets.

On this clone itself: Its specificity is unknown. The junction does not match germline at one end; this may be a read error.

The sample taken for sequencing was naive CD4+ T cells from blood. The chain employs TRBV10-3 and TRBJ2-1, with D hard to call. The source of this sequence is a young man with type 1 diabetes. The CDR3 spells CAISEAPGPMVF. CDR3 coding DNA: TGTGCCATCAGTGAGGCACCGGGCCCGATGGTCTTC.